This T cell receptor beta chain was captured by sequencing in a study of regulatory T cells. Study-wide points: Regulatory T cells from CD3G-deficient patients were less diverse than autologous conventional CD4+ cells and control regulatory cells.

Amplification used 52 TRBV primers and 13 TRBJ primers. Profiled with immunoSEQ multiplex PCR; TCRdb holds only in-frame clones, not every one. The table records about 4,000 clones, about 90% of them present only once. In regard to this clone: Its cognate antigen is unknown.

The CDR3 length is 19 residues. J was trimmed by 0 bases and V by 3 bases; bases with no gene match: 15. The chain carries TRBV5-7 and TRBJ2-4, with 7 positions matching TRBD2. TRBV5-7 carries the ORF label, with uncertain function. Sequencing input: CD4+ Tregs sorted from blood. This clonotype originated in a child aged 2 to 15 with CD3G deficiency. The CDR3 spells CASSCAWLAENVAKNIQYF. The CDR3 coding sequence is TGTGCCAGCAGCTGCGCATGGCTAGCGGAAAACGTAGCCAAAAACATTCAGTACTTC.